This TCR beta chain was found in a study of T cells in Graves' hyperthyroidism and ophthalmopathy. Researchers took RNA transcripts and amplified the TCR beta CDR3 regions from them. In the first-round RT-PCR of the TCR CDR3, the HTBI primer set was used. TCRdb reprocessed the multiplex PCR reads via MiXCR and lists one record per CDR3 protein. The repertoire holds 250,000 to 300,000 distinct CDR3 sequences, about an eighth seen once, with 7.8% in the top ten. CDR1 and CDR2 from the germline V gene are SEHNR and FQNEAQ (reference sequence). The CDR3 totals 17 residues. V was clipped by 0 bases and J by 6 bases; unmatched bases: 9. The PBMCs were taken from 10 ml of fresh peripheral blood.

This receptor was taken from a woman aged 25-40 years with Graves' hyperthyroidism that later progressed to Graves' ophthalmopathy. The rearrangement joins TRBV7-9 to TRBJ2-3; 10 positions agree with TRBD2. Sample: blood. Here the CDR3 DNA reads TGTGCCAGCAGCTTAGCTCCCGGGACTAGCGATACGGATACGCAGTATTTT. Encoded protein: CASSLAPGTSDTDTQYF.